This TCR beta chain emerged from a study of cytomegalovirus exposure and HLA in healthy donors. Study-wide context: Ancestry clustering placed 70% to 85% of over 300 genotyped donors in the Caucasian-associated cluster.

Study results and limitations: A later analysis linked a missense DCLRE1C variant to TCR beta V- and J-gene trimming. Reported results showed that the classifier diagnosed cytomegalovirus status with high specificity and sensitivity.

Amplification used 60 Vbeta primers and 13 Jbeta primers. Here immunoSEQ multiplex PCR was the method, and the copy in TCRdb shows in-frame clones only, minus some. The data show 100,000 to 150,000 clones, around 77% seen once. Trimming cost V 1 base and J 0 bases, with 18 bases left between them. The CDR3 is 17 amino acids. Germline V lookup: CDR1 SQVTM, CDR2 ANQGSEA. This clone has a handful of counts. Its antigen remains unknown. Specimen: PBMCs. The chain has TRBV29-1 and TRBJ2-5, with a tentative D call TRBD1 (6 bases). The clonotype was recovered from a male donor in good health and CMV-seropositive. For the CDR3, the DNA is TGCAGCGTTGAAGTTTTAATAAGGGGGACCTACCAAGAGACCCAGTACTTC. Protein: CSVEVLIRGTYQETQYF.